A selection of T cell receptor beta chains follows, all from one sample in a study of T cells in Graves' hyperthyroidism and ophthalmopathy. TCRdb passed the multiplex PCR reads through MiXCR, listing each CDR3 protein once. The sample consists of a few hundred thousand distinct CDR3 sequences, 25% of them appearing once. Sequencing input: blood. The receptors were sampled from a man between 45 and 60 years old with Graves' hyperthyroidism. Both conserved end residues are part of each CDR3. A D gene is named only where the DNA matches it firmly. Clone size, where shown, is once, few, many, or a class for clones that have expanded.

TRBV19	TRBJ1-5	TRBD1	.	CASSIGWQGVNQPQHF	TGTGCCAGTAGTATCGGGTGGCAGGGGGTAAATCAGCCCCAGCATTTT
TRBV20-1	TRBJ1-3	.	few	CSARAGTGNTIYF	TGCAGTGCTAGAGCCGGGACGGGAAACACCATATATTTT
TRBV7-9	TRBJ2-1	TRBD2	.	CASSLTLAGERNEQFF	TGTGCCAGCAGCTTAACCCTAGCGGGAGAACGAAATGAGCAGTTCTTC
TRBV11-3	TRBJ2-3	TRBD2	few	CASAIYAGGTSTDTQYF	TGTGCCAGCGCCATTTATGCGGGAGGTACTAGCACAGATACGCAGTATTTT
TRBV19	TRBJ1-1	.	.	CASSWPRAPEAFF	TGTGCCAGTAGTTGGCCAAGGGCCCCTGAAGCTTTCTTT
TRBV20-1	TRBJ1-1	.	.	CSADAYGSNTEAFF	TGCAGTGCCGACGCTTATGGGTCGAACACTGAAGCTTTCTTT
TRBV20-1	TRBJ2-7	.	.	CSAVHPASIEYEQYF	TGCAGTGCCGTCCACCCCGCTAGCATTGAGTACGAGCAGTACTTC
TRBV3-1	TRBJ1-1	.	.	CASSQDLMNTEALF	TGTGCCAGCAGCCAAGATCTGATGAACACTGAAGCTCTCTTT
TRBV11-3	TRBJ1-1	.	many	CASSLDLGEGAEAFF	TGTGCCAGCAGCTTAGATCTGGGTGAGGGCGCTGAAGCTTTCTTT
TRBV18	TRBJ1-2	.	.	CASSQQGRGYGYTF	TGTGCCAGCTCACAACAGGGACGAGGCTATGGCTACACCTTC
TRBV5-1	TRBJ2-2	.	few	CASSPDAAAQFANTGELFF	TGCGCCAGCAGCCCGGATGCGGCGGCTCAGTTCGCGAACACCGGGGAGCTGTTTTTT
TRBV5-1	TRBJ2-1	TRBD2	few	CASTLQPVAGGYNEQFF	TGCGCCAGCACCTTACAACCGGTAGCGGGAGGTTACAATGAGCAGTTCTTC
TRBV11-2	TRBJ2-5	TRBD2	many	CASTRGLAGGQETQYF	TGTGCCAGCACCAGGGGACTAGCGGGAGGGCAAGAGACCCAGTACTTC
TRBV12-3/TRBV12-4	TRBJ1-1	TRBD1	many	CASSLAVGTGTEAFF	TGTGCCAGCAGTTTAGCTGTCGGGACAGGCACTGAAGCTTTCTTT
TRBV24-1	TRBJ2-5	TRBD2	.	CATPLGKRDCQETQYF	TGTGCCACCCCCCTAGGCAAGCGGGATTGCCAAGAGACCCAGTACTTC
TRBV28	TRBJ1-1	.	.	CASSFRTNTEAFF	TGTGCCAGCAGTTTTAGGACGAACACTGAAGCTTTCTTT
TRBV6-1	TRBJ2-5	.	many	CASSDSTGGQTQYF	TGTGCCAGCAGTGACTCGACCGGGGGCCAGACCCAGTACTTC
TRBV7-3	TRBJ2-1	TRBD2	.	CASSFTSGRAYEQFF	TGTGCCAGCAGCTTCACTAGCGGGAGGGCCTATGAGCAGTTCTTC
TRBV5-8	TRBJ2-7	.	few	CASSLYHEQYF	TGTGCCAGCAGCTTGTATCACGAGCAGTACTTC
TRBV28	TRBJ1-6	.	few	CASSPGNYNSPLHF	TGTGCCAGCAGTCCCGGGAACTATAATTCACCCCTCCACTTT
TRBV18	TRBJ1-1	.	many	CASSPPGTRNTEAFF	TGTGCCAGCTCACCTCCCGGGACAAGGAACACTGAAGCTTTCTTT
TRBV6-5	TRBJ2-1	.	many	CASSYGRYNEQFF	TGTGCCAGCAGTTACGGACGGTACAATGAGCAGTTCTTC
TRBV3-1	TRBJ2-1	TRBD2	many	CASSQGTSSEQFF	TGTGCCAGCAGCCAAGGGACTAGCAGTGAGCAGTTCTTC
TRBV20-1	TRBJ2-1	TRBD2	.	CSARRRGGYNEQFF	TGCAGTGCTAGACGGAGGGGAGGGTACAATGAGCAGTTCTTC
TRBV7-9	TRBJ2-1	TRBD2	.	CASSLWGMGGRIHNEQFF	TGTGCCAGCAGCTTATGGGGGATGGGCGGGAGAATCCACAATGAGCAGTTCTTC
TRBV11-2	TRBJ2-2	TRBD1	few	CASSLTGDTGELFF	TGTGCCAGCAGCTTAACAGGGGACACCGGGGAGCTGTTTTTT